This TCR beta chain was recovered during a study of blood T cell repertoires in COVID-19. The wider study: Italy, Spain and the United States were the sources of the convalescent and acute COVID-19 samples. T cells, B-cell-depleted T cells, or PBMCs provided the cDNA or gDNA that served as material.

CDR1 and CDR2 from the germline V gene are KGHSY and FQNENV. Trimming at V came to 7 bases and at J to 1 base, leaving 9 bases not matched to a gene. The CDR3 is 15 amino acids. Original processing methods: For nucleated cells, counts were estimated from reference gene primer amplification. Sequenced by immunoSEQ multiplex PCR; TCRdb stores in-frame clones only, minus some. V and J calls and clone size are as listed in that table; D and trimming were resolved from the DNA. This sample has approximately 220,000 clones; around 82% occur once, and the top ten carry over 2.5%. Sequences were obtained from peripheral blood. The origin of this receptor is a woman in her 30s who had recovered from COVID-19. J is TRBJ2-5 and V is TRBV16; the match to TRBD2 covers 7 bases. The CDR3 DNA sequence: TGTGCCAGCACCTCGGGGGGTGTGGGCCAAGAGACCCAGTACTTC. It codes for CASTSGGVGQETQYF.